Listed here are 30 T cell receptor beta chains from one sample, sequenced in a study of cytomegalovirus exposure and HLA in healthy donors. Here immunoSEQ multiplex PCR was the method, and the copy in TCRdb shows in-frame clones only, minus some. The table has approximately 39,000 clones, 85% to 95% seen once; the top ten hold about 3.5%. Sequencing was carried out using PBMCs. The receptors shown here come from a man aged 18 to 30 in good health and CMV-seronegative.

The chain uses TRBV9 and TRBJ2-3, with TRBD2 identical over 9 bases. From germline, CDR1 is SGDLS and CDR2 YYNGEE. Unmatched junction bases numbered 1, after V lost 4 bases and J lost 1 base. CDR3 length: 14 amino acids. The CDR3: CASSRTSGTDTQYF. The CDR3, as DNA: TGTGCCAGCAGCCGGACTAGCGGCACAGATACGCAGTATTTT.

V gene TRBV5-1 combines with J gene TRBJ1-5; D is undetermined. The V and J ends lost 4 bases and 4 bases respectively, with 12 bases between them. The length of the CDR3 is 14 residues. CDR1 and CDR2 from the germline V gene are SGHRS and YFSETQ. DNA of the CDR3: TGCGCCAGCAGCGAGGCCACGGGGAATCAGCCCCAGCATTTT. It codes for CASSEATGNQPQHF.

V gene TRBV5-1 combines with J gene TRBJ2-1, with 7 bases matching TRBD2. The CDR3 totals 15 residues. V trimming: 5 bases; J trimming: 0 bases; junction bases outside the gene matches: 5. Looked up from germline, CDR1 is SGHRS and CDR2 is YFSETQ. CDR3 sequence: CASSLSGASYNEQFF. The CDR3 DNA reads TGCGCCAGCAGTCTGAGCGGGGCCTCCTACAATGAGCAGTTCTTC.

The chain recombines TRBV14 with TRBJ2-1; D gene uncertain. The CDR3 length is 12 residues. Trimming shortened V by 0 bases and J by 8 bases, and 5 bases separated the two germline ends. Germline V gene data show CDR1 as SGHDN and CDR2 as FVKESK. CDR3 in amino acids: CASSQDWHEQFF. CDR3 in DNA: TGTGCCAGCAGCCAAGATTGGCATGAGCAGTTCTTC.

The gene calls are TRBV11-3 and TRBJ2-3, with TRBD1 matching 12 bases. The CDR3 spans 16 residues. Germline assignment: CDR1 SGHNT and CDR2 YENEEA. The trim removed 1 base at V and 4 bases at J, leaving 3 bases unmatched. The CDR3 here is CASSLGDRGHPDTQYF. CDR3 nucleotide sequence: TGTGCCAGCAGCTTAGGGGACAGGGGGCATCCAGATACGCAGTATTTT.

This chain links TRBV28 with TRBJ1-5; 8 positions agree with TRBD1. This CDR3 has 14 amino acids. Germline CDR1 is MDHEN and CDR2 is SYDVKM. Trimming removed 4 bases from V and 6 bases from J; junction bases left unmatched: 5. The CDR3 loop is CASSSDREAQPQHF. DNA of the CDR3: TGTGCCAGCAGTTCGGACAGGGAGGCTCAGCCCCAGCATTTT.

This chain joins TRBV27 and TRBJ2-3; 12 positions agree with TRBD2. This CDR3 spans 17 amino acids. Unmatched junction bases numbered 9, after V lost 4 bases and J lost 4 bases. CDR1 is MNHEY and CDR2 is SMNVEV in the germline V gene (reference sequence). The CDR3 reads CASSSPRTSGNADTQYF. The CDR3 DNA follows: TGTGCCAGCAGTTCCCCCCGGACTAGCGGGAACGCAGATACGCAGTATTTT.

The chain links TRBV18 to TRBJ1-1, with a weak D call TRBD1 (5 bases). Germline values: CDR1 KGHSH, CDR2 LQKENI. This CDR3 is 13 amino acids long. The V and J ends lost 7 bases and 0 bases respectively, with 9 bases between them. CDR3 sequence: CASYDSLNTEAFF. DNA for the CDR3: TGTGCCAGCTACGACAGCTTGAACACTGAAGCTTTCTTT.

The CDR3 bases are TGTGCCAGCAGTGAGGGACTAGCGGGATCAGCGACGCAGTATTTT. This codes for CASSEGLAGSATQYF. The chain carries TRBV2 and TRBJ2-3, with TRBD2 identical over 13 bases. Germline V gene data show CDR1 as SNHLY and CDR2 as FYNNEI. Trimming removed 3 bases from V and 9 bases from J; junction bases left unmatched: 6. The CDR3 loop spans 15 amino acids.

This clone was counted only a few times. This sequence joins TRBV11-2 and TRBJ1-6; no firm D call. The CDR3 is 12 amino acids. Germline loops: CDR1 SGHAT, CDR2 FQNNGV. The V end was cut by 5 bases, the J end by 7 bases, with 6 bases between. The CDR3 bases are TGTGCCAGCAGCCTCGGGAATTCACCCCTCCACTTT. It yields the protein CASSLGNSPLHF.

The chain couples TRBV28 to TRBJ1-3, with TRBD1 identical over 8 bases. CDR1 and CDR2 from the germline V gene are MDHEN and SYDVKM. Germline trimming cut 6 bases from V and 9 bases from J; bases unmatched to any gene: 7. This CDR3 region has 13 residues. CDR3 amino acids: CASRQGVGGTIYF. DNA for the CDR3: TGTGCCAGCAGACAGGGGGTCGGGGGCACCATATATTTT.

A few counts support this clone. CDR3: CASSQIIAGAEGYTF. The CDR3 DNA reads as TGTGCCAGCAGCCAAATCATAGCAGGGGCGGAAGGCTACACCTTC. The chain combines TRBV14 with TRBJ1-2; a possible D gene is TRBD1 (6 bases). Germline CDR1 SGHDN, CDR2 FVKESK. The CDR3 consists of 15 residues. V gave up 2 bases and J gave up 8 bases, with 18 bases separating them.

The genes are TRBV30 and TRBJ2-1; a weak D match, TRBD2 (5 bases). From germline, CDR1 is GTSNPN and CDR2 SVGIG (reference sequence). This CDR3 comprises 8 residues. With 4 bases removed from V and 16 bases from J, the gap between germline ends came to 8 bases. CDR3 in DNA: TGTGCCTGGAAGCCGGGATTCTTC. This gives the protein CAWKPGFF.

This chain connects TRBV7-8 to TRBJ2-5; 9 positions agree with TRBD2. This CDR3 has 18 amino acids. In germline, CDR1 is SGHVS, CDR2 FQNEAQ. Losses at the gene ends were 6 bases for V and 0 bases for J; bases not matched to a gene: 14. CDR3 in DNA: TGTGCCAGCAGACTCAGCGGGGGGACCCGTCGATACCAAGAGACCCAGTACTTC. It is translated as CASRLSGGTRRYQETQYF. The entire variable domain, with the rest obtained from reference TRBV7-8 and TRBJ2-5, is as follows: GAGVSQSPRYKVAKRGQDVALRCDPISGHVSLFWYQQALGQGPEFLTYFQNEAQLDKSGLPSDRFFAERPEGSVSTLKIQRTQQEDSAVYLCASRLSGGTRRYQETQYFGPGTRLLVL.

V gene TRBV5-4 combines with J gene TRBJ2-1, with 9 bases identical to TRBD1. The CDR3 has 15 residues. Germline loops: CDR1 SGHNT, CDR2 YYREEE (reference sequence). The V and J ends lost 4 bases and 10 bases, in that order; junction bases with no gene match: 12. For the CDR3, the DNA is TGTGCCAGCAGCGCTGAAGGGACAGGGTTTCGGGAGCAGTTCTTC. The encoded protein is CASSAEGTGFREQFF.

The rearrangement joins TRBV2 to TRBJ2-6; 10 bases agree with TRBD1. V shed 4 bases, J shed 0 bases, and the junction held 15 bases outside the gene matches. In germline, CDR1 is SNHLY, CDR2 FYNNEI. CDR3 length equals 21 residues. This CDR3 reads CASSARDRGSEGSSGANVLTF. CDR3 nucleotide sequence: TGTGCCAGCAGTGCCCGGGACAGGGGATCGGAGGGTAGCTCTGGGGCCAACGTCCTGACTTTC. The variable domain in full, with the rest retrieved from reference TRBV2 and TRBJ2-6, is EPEVTQTPSHQVTQMGQEVILRCVPISNHLYFYWYRQILGQKVEFLVSFYNNEISEKSEIFDDQFSVERPDGSNFTLKIRSTKLEDSAMYFCASSARDRGSEGSSGANVLTFGAGSRLTVL.

The chain couples TRBV30 to TRBJ2-7, with 12 bases matching TRBD2. Germline V gives CDR1 GTSNPN, CDR2 SVGIG (reference sequence). CDR3 size: 16 residues. V lost 2 bases and J lost 2; bases outside the gene matches: 7. CDR3 sequence: CAWSLPGLAGTYEQYF. The CDR3 coding sequence is TGTGCCTGGAGTCTACCAGGACTAGCGGGAACCTACGAGCAGTACTTC.

The genes are TRBV7-6 and TRBJ2-7, with 7 bases identical to TRBD2. CDR3 length equals 17 residues. Germline V gene lookup returns CDR1 SGHVS and CDR2 FNYEAQ. J lost 3 bases, V lost 2 bases, and 13 bases had no gene match. This CDR3 reads CASSLPAGTGTLYEQYF. CDR3 in DNA: TGTGCCAGCAGCTTACCAGCGGGGACGGGTACGCTCTACGAGCAGTACTTC.

V gene TRBV2 combines with J gene TRBJ2-7; 7 bases agree with TRBD1. The CDR3 consists of 14 residues. Germline V gene sequence: CDR1 SNHLY, CDR2 FYNNEI. V lost 8 bases, J lost 2 bases, and 9 bases stayed unmatched. The CDR3 reads CASQYLQGTYEQYF. CDR3 DNA sequence: TGTGCCAGCCAATACCTACAGGGGACCTACGAGCAGTACTTC.

This chain links TRBV6-1 with TRBJ1-3; 7 bases line up with TRBD1. Germline values: CDR1 MNHNS, CDR2 SASEGT. V gave up 7 bases and J gave up 0 bases; unmatched junction bases: 3. This CDR3 spans 14 amino acids. The CDR3 coding sequence is TGTGCCAGCACCGACAGGGTCTCTGGAAACACCATATATTTT. Protein product: CASTDRVSGNTIYF.

J is TRBJ2-7 and V is TRBV2; D is perhaps TRBD2 (5 bases). The CDR3 runs 12 residues. CDR1 SNHLY and CDR2 FYNNEI come from the germline V gene. The V end lost 7 bases, the J end lost 0 bases, and 7 bases lay between the germline ends. The CDR3 protein is CASTGNSYEQYF. CDR3 coding DNA: TGTGCCAGCACCGGGAACTCCTACGAGCAGTACTTC.

V gene TRBV30 combines with J gene TRBJ2-3; the match to TRBD2 covers 12 bases. The CDR3 sequence is 16 residues long. Germline loops: CDR1 GTSNPN, CDR2 SVGIG (reference sequence). V shed 4 bases, J shed 0 bases, and the junction held 5 bases outside the gene matches. The CDR3 DNA is TGTGCCTGGACTAGCGGGGGGGCGACTAGCACAGATACGCAGTATTTT. Amino acid sequence: CAWTSGGATSTDTQYF. Full variable domain (missing parts from reference TRBV30 and TRBJ2-3): SQTIHQWPATLVQPVGSPLSLECTVEGTSNPNLYWYRQAAGRGLQLLFYSVGIGQISSEVPQNLSASRPQDRQFILSSKKLLLSDSGFYLCAWTSGGATSTDTQYFGPGTRLTVL.

The genes are TRBV5-1 and TRBJ1-5; D ambiguous. V was clipped by 4 bases and J by 3 bases, with 14 bases between them. The CDR3 runs to 15 residues. The germline V gene has CDR1 SGHRS and CDR2 YFSETQ. CDR3 loop: CASSPTGDNNQPQHF. In DNA form, the CDR3 reads TGCGCCAGCAGCCCAACCGGGGATAACAATCAGCCCCAGCATTTT.

The gene calls are TRBV30 and TRBJ1-5, with D uncertain. The CDR3 extends over 14 amino acids. V lost 0 bases, J lost 6 bases, and 12 bases lay in between. The germline V gene has CDR1 GTSNPN and CDR2 SVGIG (reference sequence). The CDR3 bases are TGTGCCTGGAGTGTTGGAGGGAGTGGTCAGCCCCAGCATTTT. Translation: CAWSVGGSGQPQHF. The whole variable domain, filled in from reference TRBV30 and TRBJ1-5, reads SQTIHQWPATLVQPVGSPLSLECTVEGTSNPNLYWYRQAAGRGLQLLFYSVGIGQISSEVPQNLSASRPQDRQFILSSKKLLLSDSGFYLCAWSVGGSGQPQHFGDGTRLSIL.

The chain combines TRBV5-1 with TRBJ2-7, with 10 bases fitting TRBD1. This CDR3 has 14 amino acids. V was pared by 4 bases and J by 6 bases, with 7 bases of the junction left unmatched. CDR1 is SGHRS and CDR2 is YFSETQ in the germline V gene. CDR3 amino acids: CASSLPGQGTEQYF. The CDR3 DNA sequence: TGCGCCAGCAGCCTACCGGGACAGGGGACCGAGCAGTACTTC.

The table lists this clone with a few counts. The CDR3: CASSSGGDQETQYF. The CDR3 nucleotides are TGTGCCAGCAGTAGCGGGGGGGATCAAGAGACCCAGTACTTC. The chain employs TRBV9 and TRBJ2-5; the match to TRBD2 covers 11 bases. Germline-derived CDR1 and CDR2 are SGDLS and YYNGEE. The junction had 2 bases not matched to a gene; V was cut back by 5 bases and J by 2 bases. The CDR3 covers 14 residues.

This chain joins TRBV5-4 and TRBJ1-1; 9 bases are a match to TRBD1. Germline V CDR1 and CDR2: SGHNT, YYREEE (reference sequence). CDR3 length equals 15 residues. V shed 5 bases, J shed 0 bases, and the junction held 5 bases outside the gene matches. CDR3 nucleotide sequence: TGTGCCAGCAGTAGGGGGACAGGGATGAACACTGAAGCTTTCTTT. Its protein product is CASSRGTGMNTEAFF.

The rearrangement joins TRBV5-4 to TRBJ2-7; D possibly corresponds to TRBD1 (5 bases). Trimming removed 1 base from V and 1 base from J, with 6 bases in between. CDR3 size: 13 residues. Germline V gene data show CDR1 as SGHNT and CDR2 as YYREEE (reference sequence). The CDR3 DNA sequence: TGTGCCAGCAGCTTGACAGGTTCCTACGAGCAGTACTTC. Its protein is CASSLTGSYEQYF. The full variable domain, its missing parts supplied by reference TRBV5-4 and TRBJ2-7, is ETGVTQSPTHLIKTRGQQVTLRCSSQSGHNTVSWYQQALGQGPQFIFQYYREEENGRGNFPPRFSGLQFPNYSSELNVNALELDDSALYLCASSLTGSYEQYFGPGTRLTVT.

The chain uses TRBV7-6 and TRBJ2-1; 10 positions agree with TRBD2. This CDR3 is 17 amino acids long. Germline assignment: CDR1 SGHVS and CDR2 FNYEAQ. With V trimmed by 9 bases and J by 1 base, 12 bases remained unmatched. CDR3 sequence (DNA): TGTGCCAGTGCACATTTTTCTAGCGGGGGTTCCTACAATGAGCAGTTCTTC. Protein sequence: CASAHFSSGGSYNEQFF.

The rearrangement links TRBV29-1 to TRBJ2-5, with 7 positions matching TRBD1. This CDR3 region has 16 residues. The germline V gene encodes CDR1 SQVTM and CDR2 ANQGSEA. After removal of 4 bases from V and 5 bases from J, the junction contained 16 bases not matched to a gene. The CDR3 here is CSVGNTLQGFHETQYF. CDR3 nucleotide sequence: TGCAGCGTTGGGAACACCCTACAGGGGTTCCATGAGACCCAGTACTTC.